This record looks at one TCR beta chain sequence and its context. TCRdb fed the RT-PCR reads into MiXCR, producing one record per CDR3 protein. The sample yields about 960,000 distinct CDR3 sequences, approximately 19% seen once. These data come from a study of patients and donors after allogeneic stem cell transplantation. The ends lost 0 bases at V and 3 bases at J; junction bases unmatched: 7. The CDR3 totals 16 residues. Germline assignment: CDR1 MGHRA and CDR2 YSYEKL. Material: blood, either unsorted or a sorted T cell fraction (not recorded which). This TCR was recovered from a human donor who was either an allogeneic HSCT recipient or a stem cell or donor lymphocyte infusion donor (not recorded which). It is not recorded whose cells these are; they may come from a transplant donor. The chain is built from TRBV4-1 and TRBJ1-1; 7 bases fit TRBD1. CDR3 DNA: TGCGCCAGCAGCCAAGAAGAAGGGACAGTCTACACTGAAGCTTTCTTT. Residues: CASSQEEGTVYTEAFF.